What follows is one TCR beta chain and its context. Its antigen is still unknown. This sample was included in a study of graft-versus-host responses after intestinal transplantation. Study background: As for transplant type, recipients had multivisceral, liver-intestinal, or isolated intestinal grafts. The whole recipient group had anti-thymocyte globulin induction followed by tacrolimus and steroids for around 3 years. General study points: Recipient marrow held GvH clones, some first seen in ileum or blood. Where graft-donor T cell macrochimerism was present, patients had high graft-versus-host to host-versus-graft clonal ratios in allografts.

Germline V gives CDR1 MNHEY, CDR2 SVGAGI. The length of the CDR3 is 14 residues. V was shortened by 0 bases and J by 9 bases, with 12 bases between the two germline ends. TCRdb keeps only in-frame clones here, not all; method: immunoSEQ multiplex PCR. The sample lists about 120,000 clones, around 96% seen once, with around 3% in the top ten. Here the sequenced sample was unstimulated CD8+ T cells sorted from spleen or lymph node cells, taken before intestinal transplant. This receptor was obtained from a human donor who received an intestinal transplant. The chain uses TRBV6-5 and TRBJ2-1; D is ambiguous. The CDR3 reads CASSYSSGGVEQFF. CDR3 bases: TGTGCCAGCAGTTACTCATCTGGTGGAGTTGAGCAGTTCTTC.